This record covers a single T cell receptor (beta chain). This record comes from a study of blood T cell repertoires in COVID-19. Germline-derived CDR1 and CDR2 are MNHEY and SVGEGT. Trimming took 5 bases from V and 0 from J, leaving 11 bases between them. The length of the CDR3 is 15 residues. Method: immunoSEQ multiplex PCR; TCRdb's copy keeps in-frame clones and lacks some. Counted here are around 300,000 clones, around 90% occurring once; the ten biggest clones make up under 1.1%. The source of this sequence is a woman aged 40 to 50 with COVID-19, enrolled during active disease. The chain joins TRBV6-2 or TRBV6-3 to TRBJ1-3; unclear D gene. Sequencing was done on a sample of peripheral blood. In DNA, the CDR3 is TGTGCCAGCAGTCCCGATCTTAGCTCTGGAAACACCATATATTTT. It is translated as CASSPDLSSGNTIYF.